This TCR beta chain came from a study of shared clonotypes between healthy human individuals. The CDR3 is made up of 11 amino acids. Germline V gene sequence: CDR1 SQVTM, CDR2 ANQGSEA. Trimming removed 4 bases from V and 4 bases from J, with 5 bases in between. As defined, naive CD8 cells were CD45RO-negative and positively selected for CCR7, with terminally differentiated effector memory CD45RA+ cells excluded. Replicate PCRs from sorted subsets contained roughly 190 ng DNA, which is 29,000 or so T cell genomes. TCRdb's copy holds only in-frame clones and misses some; the assay was immunoSEQ multiplex PCR. The sample includes about 2.1 million clones, over 85% of them seen just once.

The source material was naive CD8+ T cells from PBMCs. The receptor was derived from a young man in good health. Some clones in this sample may be carry-over from other donors' samples. The chain carries TRBV29-1 and TRBJ2-1; D is unclear. DNA for the CDR3: TGCAGCGTTGCCAGATACAATGAGCAGTTCTTC. Translated, it gives CSVARYNEQFF.